Included here is one TCR beta chain sequence, with context. The antigen remains unidentified. The germline gives CDR1 MNHNS, CDR2 SASEGT. This CDR3 has 13 amino acids. Between the trimmed V and J ends, which lost 6 bases and 4 bases, there was a span of 13 bases. Only CD45RO-negative cells positively selected for CCR7 counted as naive CD8 cells, so terminally differentiated effector memory CD45RA+ cells were excluded. Profiled with immunoSEQ multiplex PCR; TCRdb holds only in-frame clones, not every one. The sample shows approximately 1.9 million clones, around 93% of them seen only once. The data originate from a study of shared clonotypes between healthy human individuals. Background on the study: Per-donor plates numbered three CD4 naive, three CD4 memory, two CD8 naive and one CD8 memory. Study-wide points: Larger estimated richness was generally recorded for naive subsets relative to memory subsets. Rarefaction revealed incomplete sorted-subset sequencing despite large depth. A few donors had about 5.1% of their naive CD4 clonotypes in common.

The sequencing input was naive CD8+ T cells from PBMCs. The TCR was taken from a young man in good health. Some clones in this sample may be carry-over from other donors' samples. The chain has TRBV6-1 and TRBJ2-7; D is undetermined. CDR3 in DNA: TGTGCCAGCAGGACTCCGGCCGAATACGAGCAGTACTTC. Amino acids: CASRTPAEYEQYF.